This T cell receptor (beta chain) was documented in a study of blood T cell repertoires in COVID-19 (dated by TCRdb to 2018 to 2021). With respect to the entire study: Samples from collaborators originated in the United States, Italy and Spain and spanned both the acute and convalescent phases of COVID-19. The prospective study material was composed of cDNA or gDNA derived from T cells, B-cell-depleted T cells, or PBMCs. Deeply sampled blood TCRbeta repertoires from subjects exposed to, actively infected with, or recovered from COVID-19 were included in the dataset. A freely available public database, intended as a resource for researchers studying the immune response to SARS-CoV-2, is where the repertoires were released. The samples were drawn from the first 160 participants of the ongoing ImmuneRACE study and from more than 1,000 subjects provided by 6 global collaborators. Nearly every sample came with metadata listing a de-identified subject ID, COVID-19 status, age in years and sex. Where HLA class I and class II types were available, the types were taken from metadata supplied by the sample provider, not from assay-based typing. Here is what the overall study found, with its caveats: The amount of clinical and demographic metadata varied by source and participant and was provided uncurated.

The collaborating institutions used their own protocols to collect whole blood in K2EDTA tubes. For TCRbeta analysis, collaborator samples were shipped as frozen whole blood, as isolated PBMCs, or as DNA extracted from either sample type. Turning to this clone: Its antigen is still unknown. Within one base of it there is no much larger clone, and no base qualities were kept.

The immunoSEQ Assay, a bias-controlled multiplex PCR, was used to amplify TCRbeta CDR3 regions from genomic DNA. The original pipeline was this. Nucleated cell counts per sample were estimated from amplification of reference gene primers within the assay. To quantify the absolute abundance of each unique TCRbeta CDR3 rearrangement, sequence reads were collapsed and filtered. For each sample, productive Simpson clonality was calculated by taking the square root of Simpson's diversity index across productive rearrangements. TCRdb's version of the immuneACCESS table is confined to in-frame rearrangements and falls short of the full clone set. An unresolved V gene accounts for under half of the shortfall where checked; the remainder is of unknown origin. The V and J calls and the clone size are those of that table, but D and trimming were determined from the DNA. The sample table records about 83,000 clones; around 87% of these occur just once. Of the sample, around 7.8% is held by the ten largest clones.

V is pruned by 5 bases and J by 4 bases, leaving 6 bases of the junction without a gene match. Sequences SGHNT (CDR1) and YENEEA (CDR2) are obtained from the germline V gene. Including the terminal cysteine and phenylalanine, the CDR3 comprises 15 residues. Here the CDR3 DNA is all that survives: 45 bases in frame from base 1. The chain employs TRBV11-3 and TRBJ2-3, with 10 bases in between that match TRBD2. Input material: peripheral blood. This receptor was obtained from an elderly man with active or convalescent COVID-19. The DNA sequence is as follows: TGTGCCAGCAGCCCCGCCCTAGCGGGAGCAGATACGCAGTATTTT. This gives the protein CASSPALAGADTQYF.